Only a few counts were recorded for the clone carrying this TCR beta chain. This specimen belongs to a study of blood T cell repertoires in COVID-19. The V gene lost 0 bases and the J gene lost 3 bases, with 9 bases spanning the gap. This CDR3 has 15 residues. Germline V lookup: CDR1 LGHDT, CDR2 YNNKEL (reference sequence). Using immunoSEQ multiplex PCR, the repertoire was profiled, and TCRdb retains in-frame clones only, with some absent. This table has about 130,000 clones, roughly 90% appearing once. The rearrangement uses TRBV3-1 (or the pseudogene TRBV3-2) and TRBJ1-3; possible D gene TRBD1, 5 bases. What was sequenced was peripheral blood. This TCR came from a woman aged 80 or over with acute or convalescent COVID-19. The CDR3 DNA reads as TGTGCCAGCAGCCAAGAAGGGACTTATGGAAACACCATATATTTT. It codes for CASSQEGTYGNTIYF.